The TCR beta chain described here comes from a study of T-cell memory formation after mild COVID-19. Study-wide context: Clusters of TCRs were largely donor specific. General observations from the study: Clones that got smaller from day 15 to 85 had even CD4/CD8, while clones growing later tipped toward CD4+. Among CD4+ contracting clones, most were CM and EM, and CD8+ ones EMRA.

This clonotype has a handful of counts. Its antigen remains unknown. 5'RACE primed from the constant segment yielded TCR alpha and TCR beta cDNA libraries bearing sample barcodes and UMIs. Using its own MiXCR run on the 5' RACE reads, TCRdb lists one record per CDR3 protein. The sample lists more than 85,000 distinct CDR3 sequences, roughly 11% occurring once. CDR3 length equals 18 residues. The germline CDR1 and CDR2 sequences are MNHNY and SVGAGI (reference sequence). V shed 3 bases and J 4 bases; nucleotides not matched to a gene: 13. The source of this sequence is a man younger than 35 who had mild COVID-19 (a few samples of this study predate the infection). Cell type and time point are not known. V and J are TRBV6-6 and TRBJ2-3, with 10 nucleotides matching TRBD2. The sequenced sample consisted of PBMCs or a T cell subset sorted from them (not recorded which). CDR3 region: CASSYFASGGPSADTQYF. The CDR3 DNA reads TGTGCCAGCAGTTATTTCGCTAGCGGGGGCCCCTCCGCAGATACGCAGTATTTT.